These 3 T cell receptor beta chains share one sample of origin, sequenced in a study of blood T cell repertoires in COVID-19. The table came from immunoSEQ multiplex PCR; TCRdb's copy has only in-frame clones and leaves some out. This table has around 25,000 clones, roughly 71% appearing once. The source material was peripheral blood. These receptors originate from a man older than 75 with active or convalescent COVID-19.

The J gene is TRBJ1-1, the V gene TRBV5-5, with 8 nucleotides matching TRBD1. CDR1 SGHKS and CDR2 YYEKEE come from the germline V gene (reference sequence). This CDR3 region has 14 residues. V was pared by 3 bases and J by 5 bases, with 6 bases of the junction left unmatched. In nucleotides, the CDR3 is TGTGCCAGCAGCTCCCGACAGGGGCGAACTGAAGCTTTCTTT. Protein product: CASSSRQGRTEAFF.

The chain links TRBV28 to TRBJ1-4; no clear D. V shed 2 bases and J shed 4 bases, with 17 bases lying between them. The CDR3 has 17 residues. Per germline, CDR1 MDHEN and CDR2 SYDVKM. CDR3 residues: CASSLIPLASRNEKLFF. In DNA form, the CDR3 reads TGTGCCAGCAGTTTAATCCCCTTAGCCTCGCGTAATGAAAAACTGTTTTTT.

The chain employs TRBV5-1 and TRBJ2-7; 8 positions agree with TRBD2. Germline CDR1 reads SGHRS; CDR2 reads YFSETQ. The CDR3 consists of 15 residues. With 1 base clipped from V and 4 bases from J, the junction kept 7 bases outside the gene matches. CDR3 in amino acids: CASSLRAGGPYEQYF. Written as DNA, the CDR3 is TGCGCCAGCAGCTTGCGGGCGGGAGGACCGTACGAGCAGTACTTC.